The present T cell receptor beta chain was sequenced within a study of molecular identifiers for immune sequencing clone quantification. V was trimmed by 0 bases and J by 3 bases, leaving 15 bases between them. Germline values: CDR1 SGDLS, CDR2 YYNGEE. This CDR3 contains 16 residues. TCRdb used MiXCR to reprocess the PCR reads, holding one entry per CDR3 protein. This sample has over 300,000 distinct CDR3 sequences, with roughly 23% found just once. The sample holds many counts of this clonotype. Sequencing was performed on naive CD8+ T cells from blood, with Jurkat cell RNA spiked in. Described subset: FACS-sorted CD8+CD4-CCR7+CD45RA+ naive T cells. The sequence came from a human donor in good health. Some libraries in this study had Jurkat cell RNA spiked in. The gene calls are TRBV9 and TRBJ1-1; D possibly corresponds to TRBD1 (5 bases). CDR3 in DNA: TGTGCCAGCAGCGTAGGGGCAGGGTTTGCGGACACTGAAGCTTTCTTT. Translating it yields CASSVGAGFADTEAFF.